These 27 T cell receptor beta chains were all obtained from the same sample, sequenced in a study of T cell responses to AZD1222 COVID-19 vaccine. Profiling relied on immunoSEQ multiplex PCR, and the TCRdb table lists in-frame clones only, not all of them. The sample records roughly 140,000 clones, 90% to 95% being singletons. The starting material was peripheral blood, obtained after recovery from COVID-19. These receptors were collected from an adult who had recovered from COVID-19.

The rearrangement joins TRBV7-9 to TRBJ2-3; 8 bases map to TRBD2. V gave up 1 base and J gave up 4 bases; unmatched junction bases: 1. The CDR3 sequence is 14 residues long. Germline lookup yields CDR1 SEHNR and CDR2 FQNEAQ (reference sequence). This chain's CDR3 is CASSLVAGPDTQYF. CDR3 DNA sequence: TGTGCCAGCAGCTTAGTAGCGGGGCCAGATACGCAGTATTTT.

The rearrangement joins TRBV9 to TRBJ2-7; D not resolved. The CDR3 sequence is 15 residues long. Per germline, CDR1 SGDLS and CDR2 YYNGEE. The V gene lost 0 bases and the J gene lost 0 bases, with 10 bases spanning the gap. CDR3 nucleotides: TGTGCCAGCAGCGTAGGGCCATCGGGCTCCTACGAGCAGTACTTC. Translation: CASSVGPSGSYEQYF.

V gene TRBV7-8 combines with J gene TRBJ2-1; 8 nucleotides agree with TRBD2. The V gene's germline CDR1 is SGHVS and CDR2 FQNEAQ. CDR3 length equals 17 residues. V shed 4 bases, J shed 4 bases, and the junction held 12 bases outside the gene matches. The CDR3 region has the DNA TGTGCCAGCAGCTCCCGACCACGGGGGGGGCTTTACAATGAGCAGTTCTTC. Translation: CASSSRPRGGLYNEQFF.

The chain uses TRBV7-8 and TRBJ2-3; tentatively, D is TRBD2 (5 bases). This CDR3 region has 16 residues. V was cut by 1 base and J by 6 bases, with 17 bases left in between. Germline V gives CDR1 SGHVS, CDR2 FQNEAQ. CDR3 sequence (DNA): TGTGCCAGCAGCTTAGGATTTGGTGCGAGGGTGGATACGCAGTATTTT. This encodes CASSLGFGARVDTQYF.

The chain has TRBV29-1 and TRBJ2-6, with 8 bases identical to TRBD1. Trimming removed 3 bases from V and 1 base from J; junction bases left unmatched: 8. This CDR3 spans 17 amino acids. Looked up from germline, CDR1 is SQVTM and CDR2 is ANQGSEA. Here the CDR3 reads CSVDRWDRLSGANVLTF. CDR3 nucleotide sequence: TGCAGCGTTGACAGATGGGACAGGTTATCTGGGGCCAACGTCCTGACTTTC.

This chain connects TRBV10-3 to TRBJ1-2; TRBD1 matches 10 bases. Germline V CDR1 and CDR2: ENHRY, SYGVKD. This CDR3 is 12 amino acids long. The V segment lost 10 bases and the J segment 8 bases; nucleotides outside the gene matches: 7. The CDR3 DNA follows: TGTGCCACCCTAGGACAGGGGGACGGCTACACCTTC. Encoded protein: CATLGQGDGYTF.

The chain joins TRBV24-1 to TRBJ2-1, with D uncertain. Germline-derived CDR1 and CDR2 are KGHDR and SFDVKD. The CDR3 contains 13 residues. The V gene lost 1 base and the J gene lost 8 bases, with 8 bases spanning the gap. The CDR3 DNA sequence: TGTGCCACCAGTGATTTACTCTCACATGAGCAGTTCTTC. Its translation is CATSDLLSHEQFF.

This rearrangement joins TRBV5-1 to TRBJ2-3; D might be TRBD2 (6 bases). V shed 4 bases and J shed 3 bases, with 15 bases lying between them. This CDR3 has 15 residues. The germline CDR1 and CDR2 sequences are SGHRS and YFSETQ. CDR3 sequence (DNA): TGCGCCAGCAGCCTCCTGGGGGGAGTAACAGATACGCAGTATTTT. Translation gives CASSLLGGVTDTQYF.

The chain combines TRBV4-1 with TRBJ1-1, with D uncertain. CDR3 length equals 15 residues. V shed 0 bases and J shed 1 base, with 9 bases lying between them. Germline V gene sequence: CDR1 MGHRA, CDR2 YSYEKL. As DNA, the CDR3 is TGCGCCAGCAGCCAAGAGTCCGTCCCGAACACTGAAGCTTTCTTT. Its protein is CASSQESVPNTEAFF.

This chain uses TRBV28 with TRBJ1-1, with D perhaps matching TRBD1 (6 bases). The length of the CDR3 is 15 residues. From germline, CDR1 is MDHEN and CDR2 SYDVKM. Trimming took off 11 bases at V and 3 bases at J, with 22 bases between the two ends. The CDR3 protein is CALGPAGARDTEAFF. The CDR3 DNA reads TGTGCCCTGGGTCCGGCAGGGGCGCGTGACACTGAAGCTTTCTTT.

V is TRBV28 and J is TRBJ2-2; 7 bases align to TRBD2. V trimming: 3 bases; J trimming: 2 bases; junction bases outside the gene matches: 3. The germline gives CDR1 MDHEN, CDR2 SYDVKM. This CDR3 is built from 15 residues. CDR3: CASSLSSGNTGELFF. CDR3 in DNA: TGTGCCAGCAGTTTGTCTAGCGGAAACACCGGGGAGCTGTTTTTT. The complete variable domain, with remaining parts taken from reference TRBV28 and TRBJ2-2, reads DVKVTQSSRYLVKRTGEKVFLECVQDMDHENMFWYRQDPGLGLRLIYFSYDVKMKEKGDIPEGYSVSREKKERFSLILESASTNQTSMYLCASSLSSGNTGELFFGEGSRLTVL.

The chain links TRBV3-1 (or the pseudogene TRBV3-2) to TRBJ2-7; the match to TRBD2 covers 14 bases. The germline V gene encodes CDR1 LGHDT and CDR2 YNNKEL (reference sequence). This CDR3 region has 14 residues. The ends lost 3 bases at V and 6 bases at J; junction bases unmatched: 1. CDR3 bases: TGTGCCAGCAGCCAGGGACTAGCGGGAGTCGAGCAGTACTTC. It encodes CASSQGLAGVEQYF.

The V and J genes are TRBV27 and TRBJ2-7; D call uncertain. Per germline, CDR1 MNHEY and CDR2 SMNVEV (reference sequence). The CDR3 is 13 residues long. V lost 3 bases and J 1 base, leaving 7 bases between the germline ends. Here the CDR3 DNA reads TGTGCCAGCAGTTTTGCAAGTTCCTACGAGCAGTACTTC. It translates to CASSFASSYEQYF.

This clone was seen once. The sample carries other DNA sequences with the same CDR3. V usage is TRBV5-1 and J usage is TRBJ1-2; D is unclear. The CDR3 contains 13 residues. Trimming pared 1 base from V and 2 bases from J, leaving 6 bases between. CDR1 SGHRS and CDR2 YFSETQ come from the germline V gene. CDR3 amino acids: CASSLKGNYGYTF. CDR3 in DNA: TGCGCCAGCAGCTTGAAAGGGAACTATGGCTACACCTTC.

V usage is TRBV7-3 and J usage is TRBJ2-3; TRBD2 matches at 12 bases. This CDR3 comprises 16 residues. The germline gives CDR1 SGHTA, CDR2 FQGTGA. The V and J ends lost 5 bases and 7 bases, in that order; junction bases with no gene match: 10. The CDR3 is CASSPPRTSGTNTQYF. The CDR3 bases are TGTGCCAGCAGCCCCCCAAGGACTAGCGGGACGAATACGCAGTATTTT.

The rearrangement links TRBV10-1 to TRBJ2-1; 9 nucleotides line up with TRBD1. Germline V gene sequence: CDR1 WNHNN, CDR2 SYGVQD (reference sequence). Unmatched junction bases numbered 9, after V lost 3 bases and J lost 6 bases. The CDR3 runs to 16 residues. The CDR3 bases are TGCGCCAGCAGTGACGAGGGGACAGGGAGCCCCAATGAGCAGTTCTTC. Its translation is CASSDEGTGSPNEQFF.

V is TRBV28 and J is TRBJ2-7, with D perhaps TRBD1 or TRBD2 (6 bases each). CDR3 length: 18 residues. Germline V gene sequence: CDR1 MDHEN, CDR2 SYDVKM. Trimming removed 5 bases at V and 1 base at J, with 24 bases between. The CDR3: CASSPLVQGRGISYEQYF. The CDR3 bases are TGTGCCAGCAGTCCCCTCGTGCAGGGGCGCGGGATATCCTACGAGCAGTACTTC.

The genes are TRBV2 and TRBJ1-2; D gene ambiguous. Trimming pared 7 bases from V and 4 bases from J, leaving 10 bases between. CDR1 is SNHLY and CDR2 is FYNNEI in the germline V gene. The CDR3 sequence is 12 residues long. CDR3 protein: CASTVSGYGYTF. CDR3 sequence (DNA): TGTGCCAGCACCGTGTCTGGCTATGGCTACACCTTC. Full variable domain (remainder filled in from reference TRBV2 and TRBJ1-2): EPEVTQTPSHQVTQMGQEVILRCVPISNHLYFYWYRQILGQKVEFLVSFYNNEISEKSEIFDDQFSVERPDGSNFTLKIRSTKLEDSAMYFCASTVSGYGYTFGSGTRLTVV.

The gene calls are TRBV19 and TRBJ2-3; D ambiguous. Germline V gives CDR1 LNHDA, CDR2 SQIVND (reference sequence). This CDR3 is built from 16 residues. Trimming shortened V by 5 bases and J by 4 bases, and 19 bases separated the two germline ends. CDR3 region: CASSGIQSVSPDTQYF. The CDR3 bases are TGTGCCAGTAGTGGAATACAGTCCGTGAGTCCAGATACGCAGTATTTT.

The V call is TRBV15, the J call TRBJ1-1; D unclear. V was pared by 1 base and J by 0 bases, with 15 bases between. This CDR3 is 17 amino acids long. CDR1 is LNHNV and CDR2 is YYDKDF in the germline V gene (reference sequence). The CDR3 sequence is CATSRAWEDFMNTEAFF. The CDR3 DNA reads TGTGCCACCAGCAGAGCGTGGGAGGATTTTATGAACACTGAAGCTTTCTTT.

This clone was recorded once. The V gene is TRBV5-4, the J gene TRBJ2-7; 11 nucleotides align to TRBD2. Germline trimming cut 4 bases from V and 2 bases from J; bases unmatched to any gene: 5. This CDR3 has 15 amino acids. CDR1 is SGHNT, CDR2 YYREEE, per germline (reference sequence). The CDR3 here is CASSLGTSGPYEQYF. The CDR3 nucleotides read TGTGCCAGCAGCCTAGGGACTAGCGGACCCTACGAGCAGTACTTC.

The chain carries TRBV24-1 and TRBJ2-3, with D unresolved. Germline V gene lookup returns CDR1 KGHDR and CDR2 SFDVKD. This CDR3 has 14 amino acids. V was shortened by 9 bases and J by 6 bases, with 18 bases between the two germline ends. CDR3 residues: CATEKDTSGDTQYF. The DNA of the CDR3 is TGTGCCACCGAGAAAGACACAAGTGGGGATACGCAGTATTTT.

CDR3 nucleotides: TGTGCCAGCCCACCAGGGGGGGAAATCGGCCCCCAGCATTTT. Translating gives CASPPGGEIGPQHF. This sequence joins TRBV28 and TRBJ1-5; 7 bases align to TRBD1. CDR3 length: 14 amino acids. Germline CDR1 MDHEN, CDR2 SYDVKM. J lost 10 bases, V lost 8 bases, and 14 bases had no gene match. The full variable domain, in which reference TRBV28 and TRBJ1-5 provide the parts outside the CDR3, is DVKVTQSSRYLVKRTGEKVFLECVQDMDHENMFWYRQDPGLGLRLIYFSYDVKMKEKGDIPEGYSVSREKKERFSLILESASTNQTSMYLCASPPGGEIGPQHFGDGTRLSIL.

The chain employs TRBV10-3 and TRBJ1-1; tentative D call: TRBD1 (5 bases). The CDR3 contains 13 residues. Germline V lookup: CDR1 ENHRY, CDR2 SYGVKD. The V end was cut by 5 bases, the J end by 0 bases, with 7 bases between. CDR3 bases: TGTGCCATCAGTCCAGGGATGAACACTGAAGCTTTCTTT. It encodes CAISPGMNTEAFF.

The chain combines TRBV27 with TRBJ2-1; D is ambiguous. The germline CDR1 and CDR2 sequences are MNHEY and SMNVEV (reference sequence). Trimming removed 2 bases from V and 2 bases from J, with 16 bases in between. This CDR3 is 17 amino acids long. The CDR3 nucleotides are TGTGCCAGCAGTTTACCCTCCCCGAGCGCGCCCTACAATGAGCAGTTCTTC. As protein: CASSLPSPSAPYNEQFF.

The chain joins TRBV10-3 to TRBJ2-2; perhaps TRBD2 as D (6 bases). Looked up from germline, CDR1 is ENHRY and CDR2 is SYGVKD. V lost 0 bases to trimming and J lost 7 bases, with 15 bases between them. CDR3 length: 16 amino acids. Here the CDR3 DNA reads TGTGCCATCAGTGAGTCTGGGAGGAAAGAGGACGGGGAGCTGTTTTTT. Encoded protein: CAISESGRKEDGELFF.

V is TRBV6-2 or TRBV6-3 and J is TRBJ2-1; tentative D call: TRBD2 (6 bases). The CDR3 runs 13 residues. V was shortened by 2 bases and J by 9 bases, with 11 bases between the two germline ends. CDR1 and CDR2 from the germline V gene are MNHEY and SVGEGT. The CDR3 spells CASSYGGAGEQFF. The DNA of the CDR3 is TGTGCCAGCAGTTACGGCGGGGCCGGTGAGCAGTTCTTC.